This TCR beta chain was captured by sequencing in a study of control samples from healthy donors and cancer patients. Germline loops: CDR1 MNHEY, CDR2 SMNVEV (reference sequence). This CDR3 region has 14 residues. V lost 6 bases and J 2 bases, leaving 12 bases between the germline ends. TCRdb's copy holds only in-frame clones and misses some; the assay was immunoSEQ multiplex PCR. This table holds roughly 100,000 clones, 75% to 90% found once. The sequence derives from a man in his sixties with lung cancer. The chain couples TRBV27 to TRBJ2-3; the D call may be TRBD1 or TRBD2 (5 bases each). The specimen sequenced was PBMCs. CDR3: CASRGTAITDTQYF. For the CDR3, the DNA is TGTGCCAGCAGGGGGACGGCTATCACAGATACGCAGTATTTT.